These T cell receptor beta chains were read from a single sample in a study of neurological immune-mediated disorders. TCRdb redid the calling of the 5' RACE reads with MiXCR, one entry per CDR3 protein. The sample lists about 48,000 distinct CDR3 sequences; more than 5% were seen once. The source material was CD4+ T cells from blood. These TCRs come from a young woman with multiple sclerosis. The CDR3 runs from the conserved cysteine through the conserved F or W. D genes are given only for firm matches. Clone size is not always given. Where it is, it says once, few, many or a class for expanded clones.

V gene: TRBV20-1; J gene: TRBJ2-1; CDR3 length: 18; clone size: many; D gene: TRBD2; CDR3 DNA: TGCAGTGCCCCGGGACTAGCGGGAGATCGGTCGGTCGGCAATGAGCAGTTCTTC; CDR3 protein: CSAPGLAGDRSVGNEQFF
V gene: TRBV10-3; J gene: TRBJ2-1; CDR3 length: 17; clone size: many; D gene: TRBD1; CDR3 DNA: TGTGCCATCAGTGAGTCTTTGCGTCCACAGGGGCTCGGGGAGCAGTTCTTC; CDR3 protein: CAISESLRPQGLGEQFF
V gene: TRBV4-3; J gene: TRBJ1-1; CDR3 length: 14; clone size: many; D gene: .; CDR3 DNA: TGCGCCAGCAGCCATATAATGCCGGCCACTGAAGCTTTCTTT; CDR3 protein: CASSHIMPATEAFF
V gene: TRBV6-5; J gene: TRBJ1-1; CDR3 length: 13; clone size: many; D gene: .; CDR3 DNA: TGTGCCAGCGGTGGGGTTACGAACACTGAAGCTTTCTTT; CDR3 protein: CASGGVTNTEAFF
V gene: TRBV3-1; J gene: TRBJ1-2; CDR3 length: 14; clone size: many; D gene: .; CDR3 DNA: TGTGCCAGCAAACGAAAGGACGGGAACTATGGCTACACCTTC; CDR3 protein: CASKRKDGNYGYTF
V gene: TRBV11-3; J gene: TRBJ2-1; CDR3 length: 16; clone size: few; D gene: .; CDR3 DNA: TGTGCCAGCAACCCGTGGGACACAGAAGCCTACAATGAGCAGTTCTTC; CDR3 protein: CASNPWDTEAYNEQFF
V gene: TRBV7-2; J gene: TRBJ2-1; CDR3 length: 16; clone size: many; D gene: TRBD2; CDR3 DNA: TGTGCCAGCAGCTTAGGTCTGGTAGCGGGAGTGGAGGAGCAGTTCTTC; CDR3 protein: CASSLGLVAGVEEQFF
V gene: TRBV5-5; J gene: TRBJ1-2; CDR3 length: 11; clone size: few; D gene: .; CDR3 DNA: TGTGCCAGCAGCGCGGGACTCCTGAGGGGGTTC; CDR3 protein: CASSAGLLRGF
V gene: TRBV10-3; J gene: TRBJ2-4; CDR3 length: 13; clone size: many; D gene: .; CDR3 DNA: TGTGCCATCAGTGAGTCCACCCTCGGCATTCAGTACTTC; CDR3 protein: CAISESTLGIQYF
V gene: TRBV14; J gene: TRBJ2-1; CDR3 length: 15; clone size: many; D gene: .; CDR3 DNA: TGTGCCAGCAGCCAAGATACTACAGTCCCGAGGGGGCAGTTCTTC; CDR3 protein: CASSQDTTVPRGQFF
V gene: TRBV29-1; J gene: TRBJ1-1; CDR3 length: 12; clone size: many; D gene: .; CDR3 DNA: TGCAGCGCTAATACAGTCCACACTGAAGCTTTCTTT; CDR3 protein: CSANTVHTEAFF
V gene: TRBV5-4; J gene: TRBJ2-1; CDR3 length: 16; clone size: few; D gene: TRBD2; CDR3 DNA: TGTGCCAGCAGCACCTCTAGCGGGGCCTCCTACAATGAGCAGTTCTTC; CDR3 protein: CASSTSSGASYNEQFF
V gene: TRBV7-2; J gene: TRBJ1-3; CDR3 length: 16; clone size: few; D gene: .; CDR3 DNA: TGTGCCAGCAGCCCCCGTAAGCGGACCTCTGGAAACACCATATATTTT; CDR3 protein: CASSPRKRTSGNTIYF
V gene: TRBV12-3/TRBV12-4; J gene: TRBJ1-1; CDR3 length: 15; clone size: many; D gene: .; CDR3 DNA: TGTGCCAGCAGTTTCTACTCAGCCAAGAACACTGAAGCTTTCTTT; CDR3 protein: CASSFYSAKNTEAFF
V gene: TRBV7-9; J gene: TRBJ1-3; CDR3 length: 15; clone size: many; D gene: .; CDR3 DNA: TGTGCCAGCAGAACCGACCGACACTCTGGAAACACCATATATTTT; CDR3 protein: CASRTDRHSGNTIYF
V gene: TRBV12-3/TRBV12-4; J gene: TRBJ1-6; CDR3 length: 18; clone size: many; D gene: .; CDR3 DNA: TGTGCCAGCAGTTTAGCGCATCCGGGGATAACCTATAATTCACCCCTCCACTTT; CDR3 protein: CASSLAHPGITYNSPLHF
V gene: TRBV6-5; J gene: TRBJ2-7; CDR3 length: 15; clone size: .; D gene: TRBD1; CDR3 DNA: TGTGCCAGCAGCCAGGGACAGGGGGAGTCCTACGAGCAGTACTTC; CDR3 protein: CASSQGQGESYEQYF
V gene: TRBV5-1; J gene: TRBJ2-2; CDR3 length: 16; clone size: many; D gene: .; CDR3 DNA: TGCGCCAGCAACCACGGGCGGCAGGGAAACACCGGGGAGCTGTTTTTT; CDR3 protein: CASNHGRQGNTGELFF
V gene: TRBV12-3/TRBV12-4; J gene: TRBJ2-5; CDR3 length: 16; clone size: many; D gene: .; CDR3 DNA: TGTGCCAGCAGTGCTCCCTCCTTCCAGGGGAAAGAGACCCAGTACTTC; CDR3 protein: CASSAPSFQGKETQYF
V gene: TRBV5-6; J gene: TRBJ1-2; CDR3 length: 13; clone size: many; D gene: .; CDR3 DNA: TGTGCCAGCGGGGACACCCGATATGATGGCTACACCTTC; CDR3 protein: CASGDTRYDGYTF
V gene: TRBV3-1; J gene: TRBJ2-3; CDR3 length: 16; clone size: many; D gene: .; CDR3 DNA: TGTGCCAGCAGCCTGACCGGGACACTTAGCACAGATACGCAGTATTTT; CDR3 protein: CASSLTGTLSTDTQYF
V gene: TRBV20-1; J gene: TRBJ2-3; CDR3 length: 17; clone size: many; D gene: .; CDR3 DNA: TGCAGTGCTAGACCGGGACTGAGGGAGGGGGGTGCGAATACGCAGTATTTT; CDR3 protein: CSARPGLREGGANTQYF
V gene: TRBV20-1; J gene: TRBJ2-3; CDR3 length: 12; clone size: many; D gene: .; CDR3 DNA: TGCAGTGGGACCCCGAGCACAGATACGCAGTATTTT; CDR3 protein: CSGTPSTDTQYF
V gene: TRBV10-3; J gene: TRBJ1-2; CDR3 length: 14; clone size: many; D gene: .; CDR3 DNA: TGTGCCATCAGTGAGGTGGGACGAGACTATGGCTACACCTTC; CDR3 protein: CAISEVGRDYGYTF
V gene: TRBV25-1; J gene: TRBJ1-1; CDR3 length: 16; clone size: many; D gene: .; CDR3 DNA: TGTGCCAGCAGTGAGAGAGAGCCAGGGGCGGGAACTGAAGCTTTCTTT; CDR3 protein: CASSEREPGAGTEAFF
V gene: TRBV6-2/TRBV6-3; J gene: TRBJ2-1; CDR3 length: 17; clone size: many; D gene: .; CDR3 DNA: TGTGCCAGCAGTAGGTATTTGGGCTCTGGGTCCTACAATGAGCAGTTCTTC; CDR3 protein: CASSRYLGSGSYNEQFF
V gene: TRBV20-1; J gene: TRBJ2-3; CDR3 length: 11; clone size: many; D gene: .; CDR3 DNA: TGCAGTGCGCAGATTGGAGATACGCAGTATTTT; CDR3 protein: CSAQIGDTQYF
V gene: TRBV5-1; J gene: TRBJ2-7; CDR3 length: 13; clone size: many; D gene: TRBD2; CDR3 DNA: TGCGCCAGCACCCGGGGGGAACCCTACGAGCAGTACTTC; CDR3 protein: CASTRGEPYEQYF
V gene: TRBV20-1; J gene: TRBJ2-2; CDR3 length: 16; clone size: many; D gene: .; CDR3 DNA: TGCAGTGCTAGGGATTTGGGCGGCAGGGGAACCGGGGAGCTGTTTTTT; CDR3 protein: CSARDLGGRGTGELFF
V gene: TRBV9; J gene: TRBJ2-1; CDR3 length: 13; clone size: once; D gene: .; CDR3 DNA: TGTGCCAGCAGCGTAGGTTTGGGGAATGAGCAGTTCTTC; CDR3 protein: CASSVGLGNEQFF
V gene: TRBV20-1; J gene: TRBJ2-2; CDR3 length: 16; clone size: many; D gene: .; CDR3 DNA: TGCAGTGCTAGAGTAGTGGGTCAGGGGTACACCGGGGAGCTGTTTTTT; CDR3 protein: CSARVVGQGYTGELFF
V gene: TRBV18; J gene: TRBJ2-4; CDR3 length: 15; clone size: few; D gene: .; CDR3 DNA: TGTGCCAGCTCCCCCACAGGGATAGCCAAAAACATTCAGTACTTC; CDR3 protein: CASSPTGIAKNIQYF
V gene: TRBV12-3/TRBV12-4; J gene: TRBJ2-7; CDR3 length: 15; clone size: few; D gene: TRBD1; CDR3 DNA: TGTGCCAGCAGTTTTTTAGACAGGGGAACCTACGAGCAGTACTTC; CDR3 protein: CASSFLDRGTYEQYF
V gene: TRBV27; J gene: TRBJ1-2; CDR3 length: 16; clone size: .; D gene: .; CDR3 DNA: TGTGCCAGCAGTTTACACCGGCAGGGCACTAACTATGGCTACACCTTC; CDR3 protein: CASSLHRQGTNYGYTF
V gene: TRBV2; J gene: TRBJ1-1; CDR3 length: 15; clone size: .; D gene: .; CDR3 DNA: TGTGCCAGCAGTGAAGCCGGGGGTTCGGGCACTGAAGCTTTCTTT; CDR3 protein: CASSEAGGSGTEAFF
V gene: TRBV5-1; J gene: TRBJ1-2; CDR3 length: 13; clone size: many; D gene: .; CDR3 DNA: TGCGCCAGCAGCTTGGGGACAGTCTATGGCTACACCTTC; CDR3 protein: CASSLGTVYGYTF
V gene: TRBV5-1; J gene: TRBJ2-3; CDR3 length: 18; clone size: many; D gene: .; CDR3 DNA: TGCGCCAGCAGCTTGAGGTCTCAGGCTCGCAAGGACACAGATACGCAGTATTTT; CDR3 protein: CASSLRSQARKDTDTQYF
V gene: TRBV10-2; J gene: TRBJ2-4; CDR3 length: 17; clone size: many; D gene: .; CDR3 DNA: TGCGCCAGCAGTGAGTCTTCATCGCGGGGGCGCGGGAACATTCAGTACTTC; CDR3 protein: CASSESSSRGRGNIQYF
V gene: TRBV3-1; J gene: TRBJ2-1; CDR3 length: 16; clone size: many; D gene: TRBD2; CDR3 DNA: TGTGCCAGCAGCCAGGGACTAGCTCTCCTGAACAATGAGCAGTTCTTC; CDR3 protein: CASSQGLALLNNEQFF
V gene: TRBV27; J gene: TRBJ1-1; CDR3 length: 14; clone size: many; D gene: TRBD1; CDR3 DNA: TGTGCCAGCAGTTTCGGGACAGGGGGCACTGAAGCTTTCTTT; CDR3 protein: CASSFGTGGTEAFF
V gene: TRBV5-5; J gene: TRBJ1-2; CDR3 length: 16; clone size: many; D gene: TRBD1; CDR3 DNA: TGTGCCAGCAGCCCCGTTGGACAGGGGACTAACTATGGCTACACCTTC; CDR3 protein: CASSPVGQGTNYGYTF
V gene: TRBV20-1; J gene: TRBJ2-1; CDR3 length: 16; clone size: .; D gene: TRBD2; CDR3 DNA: TGCAGTGCTGACAAAAAGACTAGCGGGATAAACAATGAGCAGTTCTTC; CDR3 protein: CSADKKTSGINNEQFF